This T cell receptor beta chain was recorded in a study of OX40 agonist ivuxolimab in advanced cancers. CDR1 SGHRS and CDR2 YFSETQ come from the germline V gene. Trimming removed 4 bases from V and 0 bases from J, with 11 bases in between. This CDR3 has 15 amino acids. Repertoires were generated with immunoSEQ multiplex PCR, while TCRdb's copy carries only in-frame clones and drops some. Among over 90,000 clones listed, around 90% were seen once. The chain employs TRBV5-1 and TRBJ2-1; D perhaps matches TRBD2 (5 bases). The origin of this receptor is an adult with an advanced solid tumor such as melanoma, head and neck, liver or kidney cancer. Sequencing was performed on CD4+ or CD8+ T cells sorted from blood, taken in a trial of the OX40 agonist ivuxolimab. This chain's CDR3 is CASSPGGFSYNEQFF. The CDR3 nucleotides read TGCGCCAGCAGCCCCGGCGGGTTCTCCTACAATGAGCAGTTCTTC.